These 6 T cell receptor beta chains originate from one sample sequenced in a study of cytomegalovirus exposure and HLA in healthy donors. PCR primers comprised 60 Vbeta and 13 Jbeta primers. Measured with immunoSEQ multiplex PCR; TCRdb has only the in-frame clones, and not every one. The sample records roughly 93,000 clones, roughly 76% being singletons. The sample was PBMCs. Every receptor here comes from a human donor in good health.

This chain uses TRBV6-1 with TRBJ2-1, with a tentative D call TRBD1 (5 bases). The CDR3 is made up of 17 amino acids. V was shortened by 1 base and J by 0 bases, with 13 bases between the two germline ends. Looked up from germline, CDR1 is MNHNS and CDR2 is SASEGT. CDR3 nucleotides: TGTGCCAGCAGTGAAGAAGGGCAGGGTGGCTCCTACAATGAGCAGTTCTTC. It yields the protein CASSEEGQGGSYNEQFF.

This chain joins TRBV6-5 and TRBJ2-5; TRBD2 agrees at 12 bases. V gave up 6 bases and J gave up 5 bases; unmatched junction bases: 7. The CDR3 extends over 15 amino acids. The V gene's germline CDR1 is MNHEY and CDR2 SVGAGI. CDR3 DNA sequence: TGTGCCAGCAGCACTAGCGGGGGGCCAGGGGAGACCCAGTACTTC. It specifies CASSTSGGPGETQYF.

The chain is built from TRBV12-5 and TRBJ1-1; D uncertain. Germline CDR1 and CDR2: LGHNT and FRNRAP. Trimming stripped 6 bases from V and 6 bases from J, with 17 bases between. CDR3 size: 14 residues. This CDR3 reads CASGHPSEASEAFF. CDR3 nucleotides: TGTGCTAGTGGCCACCCGAGCGAGGCGTCTGAAGCTTTCTTT.

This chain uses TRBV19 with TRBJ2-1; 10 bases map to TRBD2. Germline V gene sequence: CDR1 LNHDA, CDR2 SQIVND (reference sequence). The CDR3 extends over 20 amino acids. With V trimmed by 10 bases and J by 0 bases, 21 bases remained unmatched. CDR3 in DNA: TGTGCCACCAGTACAAGGTTACTAACTAGCGGGGCGAGCTCCTACAATGAGCAGTTCTTC. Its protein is CATSTRLLTSGASSYNEQFF.

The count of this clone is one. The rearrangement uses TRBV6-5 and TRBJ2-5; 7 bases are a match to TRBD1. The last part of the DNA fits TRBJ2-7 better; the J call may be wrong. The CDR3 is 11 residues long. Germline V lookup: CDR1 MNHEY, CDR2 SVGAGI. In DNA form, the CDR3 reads TGTGCCAGCAGGACAGGGAGCGAGCAGTACTTC. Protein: CASRTGSEQYF.

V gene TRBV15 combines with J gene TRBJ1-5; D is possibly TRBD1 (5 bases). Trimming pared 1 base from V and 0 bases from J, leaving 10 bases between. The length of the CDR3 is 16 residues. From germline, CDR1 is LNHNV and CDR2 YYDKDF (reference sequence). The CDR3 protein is CATSRAGGISNQPQHF. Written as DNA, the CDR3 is TGTGCCACCAGCAGAGCTGGGGGGATTAGCAATCAGCCCCAGCATTTT.